The entry that follows covers one T cell receptor beta chain sequence. This entry comes from a study of cytomegalovirus exposure and HLA in healthy donors. Trimming at V came to 5 bases and at J to 4 bases, leaving 3 bases not matched to a gene. The CDR3 length is 15 residues. In germline, CDR1 is SGHAT, CDR2 FQNNGV. Assay used: immunoSEQ multiplex PCR; TCRdb lists only in-frame clones, some missing. The repertoire consists of 200,000 to 300,000 clones, with 90% occurring once and the leading ten covering just over 3%. The receptor comes from a woman in her 30s in good health and CMV-seronegative. The rearrangement links TRBV11-2 to TRBJ2-1; 12 bases agree with TRBD2. The sample comprised PBMCs. CDR3 residues: CASSPLAGGYNEQFF. CDR3 DNA: TGTGCCAGCAGCCCACTAGCGGGAGGTTACAATGAGCAGTTCTTC. Supplemented by reference TRBV11-2 and TRBJ2-1, the full variable domain reads EAGVAQSPRYKIIEKRQSVAFWCNPISGHATLYWYQQILGQGPKLLIQFQNNGVVDDSQLPKDRFSAERLKGVDSTLKIQPAKLEDSAVYLCASSPLAGGYNEQFFGPGTRLTVL.